The present T cell receptor beta chain was sequenced within a study of control samples from healthy donors and cancer patients. V was trimmed by 2 bases and J by 2 bases, leaving 9 bases between them. There are 14 residues in the CDR3. Germline CDR1 SNHLY, CDR2 FYNNEI. Some clones are missing from TCRdb's copy, which holds only in-frame ones; the method was immunoSEQ multiplex PCR. The repertoire consists of some 44,000 clones, with around 75% occurring once and the leading ten covering about a sixth. The chain couples TRBV2 to TRBJ2-5; D gene unclear. The TCR originated in a male donor with melanoma. The source material was formalin-fixed, paraffin-embedded tissue. The CDR3 is CASSEQQQQETQYF. CDR3 DNA sequence: TGTGCCAGCAGTGAACAGCAACAACAAGAGACCCAGTACTTC.